Listed below are T cell receptor beta chains from one sample, sequenced in a study of blood T cell repertoires in COVID-19. TCRdb's table, derived via immunoSEQ multiplex PCR, lists solely in-frame clones and lacks some. The sample lists about 87,000 clones; around 84% were seen once. The sample consisted of peripheral blood. These receptors were obtained from a man aged 40-50 years with acute or convalescent COVID-19. Each CDR3 is given with its conserved first and last residue.

V gene | CDR3 protein
TRBV4-1 | CASSQDRVNTGELFF
TRBV14 | CASSQDGTLIGETQYF
TRBV7-6 | CASSLKGGTDTQYF
TRBV30 | CAWTIYNSPLHF
TRBV6-5 | CASTQDQGRTEAFF
TRBV6-6 | CASRKARGGNQPQHF
TRBV9 | CASSAVWGGNTEAFF
TRBV15 | CATSREGIVGAKNSYEQYF
TRBV5-8 | CASSLELAETQYF
TRBV4-1 | CASSRGDGISYGYTF
TRBV5-4 | CASSLAGRPGYDGYTF
TRBV21-1 | CASSKAFNSPGLAGRDEQYF
TRBV4-2 | CASSQEQGSGGGSTDTQYF
TRBV12-5 | CASGGRLAGGPGELFF
TRBV27 | CASSLAMPFGTPTSYEQYF
TRBV2 | CASTRQAAYNEQFF
TRBV7-2 | CASSVTRIQGINSGYTF